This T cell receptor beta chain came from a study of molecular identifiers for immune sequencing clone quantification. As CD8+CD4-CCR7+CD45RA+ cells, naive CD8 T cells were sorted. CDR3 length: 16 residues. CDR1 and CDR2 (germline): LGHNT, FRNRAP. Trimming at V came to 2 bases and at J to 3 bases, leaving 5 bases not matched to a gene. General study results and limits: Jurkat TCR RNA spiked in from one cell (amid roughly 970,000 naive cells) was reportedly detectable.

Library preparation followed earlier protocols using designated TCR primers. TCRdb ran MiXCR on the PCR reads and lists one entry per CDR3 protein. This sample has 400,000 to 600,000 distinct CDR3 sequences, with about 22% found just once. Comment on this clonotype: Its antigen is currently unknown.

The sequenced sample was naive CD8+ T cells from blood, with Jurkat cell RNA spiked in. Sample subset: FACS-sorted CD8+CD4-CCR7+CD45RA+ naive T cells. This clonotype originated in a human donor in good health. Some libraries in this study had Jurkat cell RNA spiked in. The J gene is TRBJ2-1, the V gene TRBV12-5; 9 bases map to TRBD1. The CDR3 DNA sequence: TGTGCTAGTGGTTTGAGACCGGGACAGGGCTACAATGAGCAGTTCTTC. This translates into CASGLRPGQGYNEQFF.